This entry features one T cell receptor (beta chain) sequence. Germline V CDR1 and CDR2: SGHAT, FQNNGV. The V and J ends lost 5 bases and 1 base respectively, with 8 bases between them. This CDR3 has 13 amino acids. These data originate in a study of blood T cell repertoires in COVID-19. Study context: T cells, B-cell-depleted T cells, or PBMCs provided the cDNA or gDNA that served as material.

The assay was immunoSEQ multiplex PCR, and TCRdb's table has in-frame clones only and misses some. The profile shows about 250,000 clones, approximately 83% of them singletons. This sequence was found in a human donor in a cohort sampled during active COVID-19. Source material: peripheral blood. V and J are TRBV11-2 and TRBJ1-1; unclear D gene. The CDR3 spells CASSREENTEAFF. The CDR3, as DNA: TGTGCCAGCAGCCGAGAAGAGAACACTGAAGCTTTCTTT.